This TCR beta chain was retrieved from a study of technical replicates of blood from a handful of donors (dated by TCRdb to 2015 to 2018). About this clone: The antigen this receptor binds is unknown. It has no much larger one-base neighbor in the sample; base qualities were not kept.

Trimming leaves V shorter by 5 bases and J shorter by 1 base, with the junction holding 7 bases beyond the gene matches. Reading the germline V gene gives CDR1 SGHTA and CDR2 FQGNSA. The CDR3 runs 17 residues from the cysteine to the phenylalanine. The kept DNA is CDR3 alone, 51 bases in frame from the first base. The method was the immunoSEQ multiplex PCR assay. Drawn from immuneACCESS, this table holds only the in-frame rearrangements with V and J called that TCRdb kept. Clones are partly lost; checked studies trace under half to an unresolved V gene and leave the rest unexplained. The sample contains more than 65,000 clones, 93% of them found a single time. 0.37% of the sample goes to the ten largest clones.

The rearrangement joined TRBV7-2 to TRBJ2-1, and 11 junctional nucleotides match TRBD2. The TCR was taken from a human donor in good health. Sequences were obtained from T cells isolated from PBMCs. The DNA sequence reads TGTGCCAGCAGCATCCAGGGACTAGCGGCATCCTACAATGAGCAGTTCTTC. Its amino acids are CASSIQGLAASYNEQFF.